What follows are 5 T cell receptor beta chains derived from one specimen sequenced in a study of shared clonotypes between healthy human individuals. The assay was immunoSEQ multiplex PCR, and TCRdb's table has in-frame clones only and misses some. The sample records 1,500,000 or so clones, roughly 98.5% being singletons. Sequencing input: naive CD4+ T cells sorted from blood. Subset described: CD45RA+ positively selected. These receptors originate from a man aged 25-40 years in good health.

This chain joins TRBV1 and TRBJ2-3; the table's TRBD2 call for D was not verified on the DNA. TRBV1 is reported as a pseudogene. CDR3 size: 17 residues. The CDR3 bases are TGCACCAGCAGCCAAGCTGGGGGGAGGGCCGGGGTAGATACGCAGTATTTT. This gives the protein CTSSQAGGRAGVDTQYF.

V and J are TRBV5-4 and TRBJ1-2; D gene unclear. V was trimmed by 5 bases and J by 1 base, leaving 21 bases between them. In germline, CDR1 is SGHNT, CDR2 YYREEE (reference sequence). This CDR3 is built from 17 residues. The CDR3 DNA follows: TGTGCCAGCAGACGAGGGCCCAACCAACCCAATAACTATGGCTACACCTTC. Encoded protein: CASRRGPNQPNNYGYTF.

The genes are TRBV6-6 and TRBJ2-3; possible D gene TRBD2, 5 bases. The ends were cut back, 7 bases at V and 5 bases at J, with 10 bases in the middle. This CDR3 is built from 12 residues. Germline V gene lookup returns CDR1 MNHNY and CDR2 SVGAGI (reference sequence). CDR3 amino acids: CASTNGGDTQYF. The CDR3 DNA is TGTGCCAGCACCAACGGAGGAGATACGCAGTATTTT.

The V and J genes are TRBV5-6 and TRBJ1-5; no clear D. The germline V gene has CDR1 SGHDT and CDR2 YYEEEE. The CDR3 runs to 15 residues. V lost 0 bases and J lost 7, with 14 bases in between. CDR3 residues: CASSLVGVSGQPQHF. The DNA for the CDR3 is TGTGCCAGCAGCTTGGTTGGCGTCTCGGGACAGCCCCAGCATTTT.

This chain uses TRBV30 with TRBJ2-1; TRBD2 matches 9 bases. The CDR3 is 17 residues long. With 3 bases clipped from V and 5 bases from J, the junction kept 14 bases outside the gene matches. Germline CDR1 and CDR2: GTSNPN and SVGIG (reference sequence). The CDR3 region has the DNA TGTGCCTGGAGCCCCCGGGGACGTAGCGGGAGTGACAATGAGCAGTTCTTC. Encoded protein: CAWSPRGRSGSDNEQFF.